This TCR beta chain was sequenced for a study of T cell responses to AZD1222 COVID-19 vaccine. Study-level results: Donor demographics were predominantly white British with a female majority; clonal diversity may be underestimated. CD4 TCRs linked to vaccination spanned spike, dominating at 160-218 and 743-854.

A word on this clone: The antigen remains unidentified.

Between the trimmed V and J ends, which lost 0 bases and 4 bases, there was a span of 11 bases. This CDR3 has 15 amino acids. CDR1 and CDR2 (germline): SGHDT, YYEEEE. Clones were read by immunoSEQ multiplex PCR, and TCRdb kept only the in-frame ones, dropping some. The sample has about 150,000 clones; over 90% are singletons. Specimen: peripheral blood, collected on day 0 of AZD1222 vaccination. V and J are TRBV5-6 and TRBJ1-3; unclear D gene. The clonotype originates from an adult in good health. The DNA of the CDR3 is TGTGCCAGCAGCTTGGCCTTAGGAGGCGGAAACACCATATATTTT. Translating it yields CASSLALGGGNTIYF.